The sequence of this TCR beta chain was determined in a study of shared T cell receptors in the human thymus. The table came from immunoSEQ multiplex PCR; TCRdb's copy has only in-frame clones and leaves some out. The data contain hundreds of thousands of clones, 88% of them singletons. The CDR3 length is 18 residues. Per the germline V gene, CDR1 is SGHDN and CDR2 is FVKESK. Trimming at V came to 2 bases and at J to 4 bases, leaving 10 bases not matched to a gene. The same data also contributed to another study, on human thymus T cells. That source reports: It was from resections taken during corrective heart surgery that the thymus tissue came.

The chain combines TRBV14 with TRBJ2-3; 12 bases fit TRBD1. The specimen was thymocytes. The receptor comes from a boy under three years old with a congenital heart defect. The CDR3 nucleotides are TGTGCCAGCAGCCAAACCGCGGGGGACAGGGGGCGAGCAGATACGCAGTATTTT. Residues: CASSQTAGDRGRADTQYF.